The next 28 T cell receptor beta chains were all read from a single sample in a study of a mutant IDH1 vaccine in newly diagnosed glioma. Indicated time point: week 23, last vaccination. It was 300 ug of mutant IDH1 20-mer peptide that made up each vaccine dose, given with topical imiquimod. TCRdb keeps only in-frame clones here, not all; method: immunoSEQ multiplex PCR. The sample consists of about 44,000 clones, approximately 90% of them appearing once. These receptors lack a known antigen. The source was PBMCs, collected from a glioma patient whose treatment included an IDH1 peptide vaccine. The receptors were gathered from a man in his fifties or sixties with glioma.

This chain joins TRBV29-1 and TRBJ2-7; TRBD1 matches 10 bases. J lost 6 bases, V lost 6 bases, and 8 bases had no gene match. Germline CDR1 reads SQVTM; CDR2 reads ANQGSEA. CDR3 length: 13 residues. CDR3 in DNA: TGCAGCGTGGGGACAGGGGAAGGCCGCGAGCAGTACTTC. Encoded protein: CSVGTGEGREQYF.

The gene calls are TRBV5-8 and TRBJ1-6; D is uncertain. V lost 4 bases and J lost 0, with 5 bases in between. The CDR3 length is 14 residues. The germline gives CDR1 SGHTS, CDR2 YDEGEE. This CDR3 is CASSLDSYNSPLHF. In nucleotides, the CDR3 is TGTGCCAGCAGCCTAGACTCCTATAATTCACCCCTCCACTTT. The variable domain in full, completed from reference TRBV5-8 and TRBJ1-6, reads EAGVTQSPTHLIKTRGQQATLRCSPISGHTSVYWYQQALGLGLQFLLWYDEGEERNRGNFPPRFSGRQFPNYSSELNVNALELEDSALYLCASSLDSYNSPLHFGNGTRLTVT.

The genes are TRBV5-1 and TRBJ2-3; D gene ambiguous. Germline V CDR1 and CDR2: SGHRS, YFSETQ. Trimming pared 2 bases from V and 0 bases from J, leaving 1 base between. CDR3 length: 12 residues. The CDR3 sequence is CASSFSTDTQYF. DNA of the CDR3: TGCGCCAGCAGCTTTAGCACAGATACGCAGTATTTT.

The genes are TRBV1 and TRBJ1-2. TRBV1 is noted as a pseudogene. The CDR3 runs to 15 residues. CDR3 protein: CTSSQEKGGDYGYTF. DNA of the CDR3: TGCACCAGCAGCCAAGAGAAGGGTGGCGACTATGGCTACACCTTC.

This sequence joins TRBV4-3 and TRBJ1-2; 9 positions match TRBD1. Germline lookup yields CDR1 LGHNA and CDR2 YSLEER. V lost 3 bases and J lost 8; bases outside the gene matches: 10. The CDR3 is made up of 15 amino acids. CDR3 in DNA: TGCGCCAGCAGCCAGTCGGGACAGGGAAGTAGGGGCTACACCTTC. Translation: CASSQSGQGSRGYTF.

The J gene is TRBJ2-3, the V gene TRBV29-1; D gene unclear. With 2 bases removed from V and 0 bases from J, the gap between germline ends came to 3 bases. This CDR3 has 12 amino acids. From germline, CDR1 is SQVTM and CDR2 ANQGSEA. The CDR3 loop is CSVELSTDTQYF. CDR3 in DNA: TGCAGCGTTGAACTTAGCACAGATACGCAGTATTTT.

The genes are TRBV5-1 and TRBJ1-3; 8 bases are a match to TRBD1. The CDR3 totals 16 residues. J gave up 0 bases and V 3 bases, and 5 bases lay outside the gene matches. CDR1 is SGHRS and CDR2 is YFSETQ in the germline V gene. CDR3 in amino acids: CASSWGTGHSGNTIYF. CDR3 nucleotides: TGCGCCAGCAGCTGGGGGACAGGTCACTCTGGAAACACCATATATTTT.

This chain uses TRBV19 with TRBJ2-7; 9 bases are a match to TRBD1. The CDR3 length is 15 residues. Germline lookup yields CDR1 LNHDA and CDR2 SQIVND (reference sequence). The V segment lost 5 bases and the J segment 2 bases; nucleotides outside the gene matches: 7. The CDR3 loop reads CASSSGTGSPYEQYF. The CDR3 coding sequence is TGTGCCAGTAGTTCCGGGACAGGGAGCCCCTACGAGCAGTACTTC.

This chain connects TRBV7-6 to TRBJ1-3; D is undetermined. The V gene lost 5 bases and the J gene lost 4 bases, with 12 bases spanning the gap. The CDR3 covers 14 residues. The germline CDR1 and CDR2 sequences are SGHVS and FNYEAQ. Here the CDR3 reads CASSEGAFGNTIYF. DNA of the CDR3: TGTGCCAGCAGCGAGGGTGCATTCGGAAACACCATATATTTT.

This chain uses TRBV25-1 with TRBJ1-5; D gene ambiguous. Germline loops: CDR1 MGHDK, CDR2 SYGVNS. Trimming removed 2 bases at V and 6 bases at J, with 8 bases between. CDR3 length equals 13 residues. The CDR3 DNA reads TGTGCCAGCAGTGAAGTCGGGAGTCAGCCCCAGCATTTT. Residues: CASSEVGSQPQHF. Full variable domain (remainder filled in from reference TRBV25-1 and TRBJ1-5): EADIYQTPRYLVIGTGKKITLECSQTMGHDKMYWYQQDPGMELHLIHYSYGVNSTEKGDLSSESTVSRIRTEHFPLTLESARPSHTSQYLCASSEVGSQPQHFGDGTRLSIL.

V usage is TRBV25-1 and J usage is TRBJ2-5, with 8 bases lining up with TRBD2. J was trimmed by 5 bases and V by 3 bases; bases with no gene match: 14. There are 17 residues in the CDR3. Germline CDR1 and CDR2: MGHDK and SYGVNS. The CDR3 protein is CASSESDEREFVETQYF. CDR3 bases: TGTGCCAGCAGTGAGTCGGACGAGCGGGAGTTTGTGGAGACCCAGTACTTC.

The chain uses TRBV15 and TRBJ1-2, with TRBD1 as a possible D gene (6 bases). Germline loops: CDR1 LNHNV, CDR2 YYDKDF (reference sequence). The CDR3 is 14 amino acids. The V end was cut by 5 bases, the J end by 7 bases, with 17 bases between. The chain's CDR3 is CATSRGGGGSGYTF. CDR3 nucleotides: TGTGCCACCAGCCGAGGGGGTGGGGGTAGTGGCTACACCTTC. Full variable domain (outside the CDR3, taken from reference TRBV15 and TRBJ1-2): DAMVIQNPRYQVTQFGKPVTLSCSQTLNHNVMYWYQQKSSQAPKLLFHYYDKDFNNEADTPDNFQSRRPNTSFCFLDIRSPGLGDTAMYLCATSRGGGGSGYTFGSGTRLTVV.

The chain employs TRBV6-1 and TRBJ1-1, with D possibly TRBD1 on 6 matching bases. This CDR3 region has 14 residues. The germline gives CDR1 MNHNS, CDR2 SASEGT. Trimming took off 6 bases at V and 0 bases at J, with 11 bases between the two ends. The CDR3 reads CASRMGGLNTEAFF. The CDR3, as DNA: TGTGCCAGCAGGATGGGGGGGCTGAACACTGAAGCTTTCTTT.

This clone is a singleton in its sample. In DNA, the CDR3 is TGTGCCAGTGAAGAGGGACTAGTTGGGGAGACCCAGTACTTC. This sequence encodes CASEEGLVGETQYF. The rearrangement joins TRBV2 to TRBJ2-5; TRBD2 aligns across 8 bases. This CDR3 is built from 14 residues. CDR1 SNHLY and CDR2 FYNNEI come from the germline V gene. After removal of 9 bases from V and 5 bases from J, the junction contained 11 bases not matched to a gene.

The CDR3 loop reads CAWFGQGHMNTEAFF. CDR3 nucleotide sequence: TGTGCCTGGTTCGGACAGGGGCATATGAACACTGAAGCTTTCTTT. This chain connects TRBV30 to TRBJ1-1; TRBD1 matches at 9 bases. Germline lookup yields CDR1 GTSNPN and CDR2 SVGIG (reference sequence). Trimming cost V 5 bases and J 0 bases; bases outside gene matches: 7. This CDR3 comprises 15 residues.

This rearrangement joins TRBV10-3 to TRBJ2-2; D ambiguous. Trimming took 5 bases from V and 3 from J, leaving 1 base between them. CDR1 ENHRY and CDR2 SYGVKD come from the germline V gene. The CDR3 spans 11 residues. The chain's CDR3 is CAISHTGELFF. The DNA for the CDR3 is TGTGCCATCAGTCACACCGGGGAGCTGTTTTTT.

The V gene is TRBV28, the J gene TRBJ2-1; possibly TRBD1 for D (6 bases). Germline CDR1 reads MDHEN; CDR2 reads SYDVKM. V was cut by 7 bases and J by 5 bases, with 18 bases left in between. The CDR3 is 15 amino acids. The CDR3 sequence: CASKGDTQRNNEQFF. CDR3 DNA sequence: TGTGCCAGCAAGGGGGACACCCAGAGGAACAATGAGCAGTTCTTC.

This chain joins TRBV7-2 and TRBJ1-2; 10 bases map to TRBD1. Unmatched junction bases numbered 6, after V lost 10 bases and J lost 1 base. Germline V CDR1 and CDR2: SGHTA, FQGNSA. The CDR3 runs 14 residues. DNA for the CDR3: TGTGCCACAGGGACAGGGGCGTTTAACTATGGCTACACCTTC. Residues: CATGTGAFNYGYTF.

CDR3 nucleotide sequence: TGTGCCAGCACTCCTAAGGGACCCTCAGGGGAGACCCAGTACTTC. This codes for CASTPKGPSGETQYF. V gene TRBV5-4 combines with J gene TRBJ2-5; D is tentatively TRBD1 or TRBD2 (5 bases each). Germline CDR1 reads SGHNT; CDR2 reads YYREEE (reference sequence). This CDR3 region has 15 residues. Trimming stripped 6 bases from V and 5 bases from J, with 20 bases between.

The chain employs TRBV6-6 and TRBJ2-7, with TRBD1 as a possible D gene (5 bases). Germline assignment: CDR1 MNHNY and CDR2 SVGAGI (reference sequence). The germline V and J ends were trimmed by 0 bases and 6 bases, with 18 bases remaining between them. The CDR3 covers 16 residues. CDR3: CASSYSPFAGMGEQYF. CDR3 sequence (DNA): TGTGCCAGCAGTTACTCCCCATTTGCAGGGATGGGCGAGCAGTACTTC.

The genes are TRBV10-3 and TRBJ2-1, with D unclear. The CDR3 sequence is 15 residues long. Germline assignment: CDR1 ENHRY and CDR2 SYGVKD. The V and J ends lost 6 bases and 3 bases respectively, with 15 bases between them. The CDR3 reads CAISLPTDRYNEQFF. In nucleotides, the CDR3 is TGTGCCATCAGCCTCCCGACGGACCGCTACAATGAGCAGTTCTTC.

V is TRBV11-3 and J is TRBJ2-1, with 8 bases fitting TRBD1. Germline lookup yields CDR1 SGHNT and CDR2 YENEEA. V was pared by 5 bases and J by 8 bases, with 8 bases of the junction left unmatched. The CDR3 loop spans 14 amino acids. As DNA, the CDR3 is TGTGCCAGCAGCAGGGCGGGGACAGGCGATGAGCAGTTCTTC. Protein product: CASSRAGTGDEQFF.

V is TRBV7-9 and J is TRBJ1-2; D is possibly TRBD1 (5 bases). Between the trimmed V and J ends, which lost 6 bases and 8 bases, there was a span of 19 bases. The germline gives CDR1 SEHNR, CDR2 FQNEAQ (reference sequence). The CDR3 length is 14 residues. DNA for the CDR3: TGTGCCAGCAGATCCGGGACCCTTTCCTGGGGCTACACCTTC. Its translation is CASRSGTLSWGYTF.

The chain carries TRBV5-1 and TRBJ2-7, with 9 bases identical to TRBD1. Germline V gives CDR1 SGHRS, CDR2 YFSETQ. Trimming cost V 4 bases and J 3 bases; bases outside gene matches: 5. This CDR3 comprises 14 residues. The CDR3 bases are TGCGCCAGCAGCCCCTCGACAGGGGGCTACGAGCAGTACTTC. Protein product: CASSPSTGGYEQYF.

The chain combines TRBV5-1 with TRBJ2-5, with D possibly being TRBD1 (5 bases). From germline, CDR1 is SGHRS and CDR2 YFSETQ. The V end lost 4 bases, the J end lost 2 bases, and 15 bases lay between the germline ends. This CDR3 contains 15 residues. For the CDR3, the DNA is TGCGCCAGCAGCCGCGACAGTCACCCTCAAGAGACCCAGTACTTC. It yields the protein CASSRDSHPQETQYF.

A note on this clone: The germline gene is not matched at one end of the junction; a read error may be the cause. The chain is built from TRBV19 and TRBJ2-1; D remains ambiguous. The V gene's germline CDR1 is LNHDA and CDR2 SQIVND (reference sequence). The CDR3 has 15 residues. CDR3 in amino acids: CASSIGASSYNEQFF. The CDR3 DNA sequence: TGTGCCAGCAGTATAGGCGCTAGCTCCTACAATGAGCAGTTCTTC.

The chain joins TRBV15 to TRBJ2-3, with D possibly called TRBD1 or TRBD2 (6 bases each). This CDR3 region has 15 residues. V was clipped by 6 bases and J by 5 bases, with 18 bases between them. Germline assignment: CDR1 LNHNV and CDR2 YYDKDF (reference sequence). The CDR3 DNA reads as TGTGCCACCAGAGGGGGGCTGGCGCTTGGAGATACGCAGTATTTT. Translation gives CATRGGLALGDTQYF.

V is TRBV7-6 and J is TRBJ2-7, with 10 bases matching TRBD1. The CDR3 contains 15 residues. V lost 5 bases, J lost 4 bases, and 8 bases stayed unmatched. Looked up from germline, CDR1 is SGHVS and CDR2 is FNYEAQ. Here the CDR3 reads CASSVGTGVFYEQYF. The CDR3 region has the DNA TGTGCCAGCAGCGTCGGGACAGGGGTTTTTTACGAGCAGTACTTC.